The 22 T cell receptor beta chains listed next were all sequenced from one sample in a study of blood T cell repertoires in COVID-19. TCRdb's copy holds only in-frame clones and misses some; the assay was immunoSEQ multiplex PCR. The data hold some 290,000 clones, with almost 90% observed a single time. Sequences were obtained from peripheral blood. The source of these receptors is a woman aged 30 to 39 with COVID-19, enrolled during active disease.

This sequence joins TRBV29-1 and TRBJ2-2, with 11 bases that match TRBD2. CDR3 size: 15 residues. Germline-derived CDR1 and CDR2 are SQVTM and ANQGSEA. J gave up 1 base and V 7 bases, and 5 bases lay outside the gene matches. The CDR3 spells CSARTSGRNTGELFF. The DNA for the CDR3 is TGCAGCGCGCGAACTAGCGGGAGGAACACCGGGGAGCTGTTTTTT.

This sequence joins TRBV6-1 and TRBJ1-5; D might be TRBD1 (6 bases). V was shortened by 2 bases and J by 5 bases, with 13 bases between the two germline ends. The CDR3 is made up of 15 amino acids. Germline V gives CDR1 MNHNS, CDR2 SASEGT. CDR3 sequence: CASSEMRAGDQPQHF. The CDR3 coding sequence is TGTGCCAGCAGTGAAATGCGGGCAGGGGATCAGCCCCAGCATTTT.

The chain combines TRBV18 with TRBJ1-2; D might be TRBD1 (6 bases). Germline loops: CDR1 KGHSH, CDR2 LQKENI. The V end lost 3 bases, the J end lost 5 bases, and 10 bases lay between the germline ends. The CDR3 extends over 13 amino acids. CDR3 bases: TGTGCCAGCTCACCGGGGGCCGATTATGGCTACACCTTC. It specifies CASSPGADYGYTF. Using reference TRBV18 and TRBJ1-2 for the parts outside the CDR3, the full variable domain is NAGVMQNPRHLVRRRGQEARLRCSPMKGHSHVYWYRQLPEEGLKFMVYLQKENIIDESGMPKERFSAEFPKEGPSILRIQQVVRGDSAAYFCASSPGADYGYTFGSGTRLTVV.

The chain is built from TRBV6-4 and TRBJ2-1; 9 bases match TRBD2. The germline V gene has CDR1 MRHNA and CDR2 SNTAGT. V shed 8 bases, J shed 2 bases, and the junction held 7 bases outside the gene matches. The CDR3 runs 15 residues. CDR3 in amino acids: CASGETSGAYNEQFF. In DNA form, the CDR3 reads TGTGCCAGCGGGGAGACTAGCGGAGCCTACAATGAGCAGTTCTTC.

This clone was detected only a few times. The rearrangement links TRBV28 to TRBJ2-7; a possible D gene is TRBD2 (7 bases). Germline assignment: CDR1 MDHEN and CDR2 SYDVKM. This CDR3 contains 14 residues. V gave up 7 bases and J gave up 3 bases, with 16 bases separating them. The CDR3 coding sequence is TGTGCCAGCACGACTCCGGGGGGCGGCTACGAGCAGTACTTC. This translates into CASTTPGGGYEQYF.

This chain connects TRBV2 to TRBJ2-1; no reliable D call. The length of the CDR3 is 13 residues. Trimming removed 8 bases from V and 2 bases from J, with 10 bases in between. Germline V gene data show CDR1 as SNHLY and CDR2 as FYNNEI. CDR3 protein: CASESRTYNEQFF. As DNA, the CDR3 is TGTGCCAGCGAAAGCAGGACCTACAATGAGCAGTTCTTC. The variable domain in full, completed from reference TRBV2 and TRBJ2-1, reads EPEVTQTPSHQVTQMGQEVILRCVPISNHLYFYWYRQILGQKVEFLVSFYNNEISEKSEIFDDQFSVERPDGSNFTLKIRSTKLEDSAMYFCASESRTYNEQFFGPGTRLTVL.

The V and J genes are TRBV10-2 and TRBJ2-2; 8 nucleotides line up with TRBD1. There are 15 residues in the CDR3. Trimming cost V 9 bases and J 2 bases; bases outside gene matches: 8. CDR1 is WSHSY, CDR2 SAAADI, per germline. CDR3 loop: CASKTQGANTGELFF. In nucleotides, the CDR3 is TGCGCCAGTAAGACCCAGGGGGCTAACACCGGGGAGCTGTTTTTT.

This rearrangement joins TRBV28 to TRBJ1-2; perhaps TRBD1 as D (5 bases). The CDR3 extends over 15 amino acids. Germline CDR1 and CDR2: MDHEN and SYDVKM. V dropped 7 bases and J dropped 4 bases, with 19 bases sitting between them. CDR3 bases: TGTGCCAGCACCCAACCGGGGGAACTGATCTATGGCTACACCTTC. Translating gives CASTQPGELIYGYTF.

This clone was observed a few times. The chain links TRBV10-3 to TRBJ2-5, with 8 positions matching TRBD2. Germline CDR1 reads ENHRY; CDR2 reads SYGVKD. The CDR3 is 17 residues long. J was trimmed by 5 bases and V by 1 base; bases with no gene match: 12. For the CDR3, the DNA is TGTGCCATCAGTGAGTGGGGAGCGGGAGACGGCGTGGAGACCCAGTACTTC. As protein: CAISEWGAGDGVETQYF.

CDR3 loop: CATSRGGDTYEQFF. For the CDR3, the DNA is TGTGCCACCAGCAGAGGGGGCGACACATATGAGCAGTTCTTC. This chain joins TRBV15 and TRBJ2-1, with D tentatively TRBD1 (5 bases). The V and J ends lost 1 base and 8 bases respectively, with 12 bases between them. The CDR3 is made up of 14 amino acids. The germline CDR1 and CDR2 sequences are LNHNV and YYDKDF (reference sequence). Filled out from reference TRBV15 and TRBJ2-1, the complete variable domain reads DAMVIQNPRYQVTQFGKPVTLSCSQTLNHNVMYWYQQKSSQAPKLLFHYYDKDFNNEADTPDNFQSRRPNTSFCFLDIRSPGLGDTAMYLCATSRGGDTYEQFFGPGTRLTVL.

As to this clone: A junction boundary mismatches the germline segment, possibly from a read error. The J gene is TRBJ2-7, the V gene TRBV15, with D maybe TRBD2 (6 bases). Germline CDR1 LNHNV, CDR2 YYDKDF (reference sequence). There are 12 residues in the CDR3. The CDR3 spells CATSRDRGSRHF. CDR3 nucleotide sequence: TGTGCCACCAGCAGAGATCGGGGGAGTCGACACTTC. Filled out from reference TRBV15 and TRBJ2-7, the complete variable domain reads DAMVIQNPRYQVTQFGKPVTLSCSQTLNHNVMYWYQQKSSQAPKLLFHYYDKDFNNEADTPDNFQSRRPNTSFCFLDIRSPGLGDTAMYLCATSRDRGSRHFGPGTRLTVT.

In DNA form, the CDR3 reads TGCGCCAGCAGCCAAGATCTCGGCAATCAGCCCCAGCATTTT. It specifies CASSQDLGNQPQHF. J is TRBJ1-5 and V is TRBV4-1; no firm D call. This CDR3 has 14 amino acids. Trimming left V 0 bases short and J 2 bases short, with 5 bases between. Germline CDR1 MGHRA, CDR2 YSYEKL.

This chain joins TRBV6-6 and TRBJ1-1; TRBD1 is a possible D gene (5 bases). The CDR3 is 15 amino acids. The V end was cut by 0 bases, the J end by 5 bases, with 13 bases between. Germline CDR1 MNHNY, CDR2 SVGAGI (reference sequence). The CDR3 protein is CASSYSRAGETEAFF. The CDR3 region has the DNA TGTGCCAGCAGTTACTCGAGGGCGGGGGAAACTGAAGCTTTCTTT.

The V call is TRBV4-1, the J call TRBJ1-2; possible D gene TRBD1, 5 bases. The V gene lost 5 bases and the J gene lost 3 bases, with 10 bases spanning the gap. There are 13 residues in the CDR3. Germline CDR1 and CDR2: MGHRA and YSYEKL. The CDR3 bases are TGCGCCAGCAGCTTTGACAGCTACTATGGCTACACCTTC. The encoded protein is CASSFDSYYGYTF.

CDR3 nucleotides: TGTGCCAGCAGTTTAGGGGACTCACGAAGAAATGAAAAACTGTTTTTT. Encoded protein: CASSLGDSRRNEKLFF. The chain carries TRBV28 and TRBJ1-4; D is perhaps TRBD1 (5 bases). Trimming pared 2 bases from V and 5 bases from J, leaving 15 bases between. Germline CDR1 and CDR2: MDHEN and SYDVKM. The CDR3 loop spans 16 amino acids.

The chain is built from TRBV7-2 and TRBJ1-2; D remains ambiguous. The CDR3 contains 14 residues. Trimming removed 3 bases at V and 4 bases at J, with 12 bases between. Germline V gene lookup returns CDR1 SGHTA and CDR2 FQGNSA. The CDR3 is CASSFAPIGYGYTF. In nucleotides, the CDR3 is TGTGCCAGCAGCTTCGCCCCCATCGGCTATGGCTACACCTTC.

The sample holds one count of this clone. The CDR3 DNA sequence: TGTGCCAGCAGCATGACTAGCGTAGGAGAGACCCAGTACTTC. Protein: CASSMTSVGETQYF. The genes are TRBV7-3 and TRBJ2-5; 8 bases agree with TRBD2. The CDR3 extends over 14 amino acids. Germline trimming cut 5 bases from V and 4 bases from J; bases unmatched to any gene: 6. Per the germline V gene, CDR1 is SGHTA and CDR2 is FQGTGA.

The CDR3 nucleotides are TGTGCCAGCAGTTACTCTAGACAGGGCCCTCAGCCCCAGCATTTT. Translated, it gives CASSYSRQGPQPQHF. The genes are TRBV6-2 or TRBV6-3 and TRBJ1-5; the match to TRBD1 covers 7 bases. The V and J ends lost 0 bases and 6 bases, in that order; junction bases with no gene match: 5. The CDR3 loop spans 15 amino acids. CDR1 is MNHEY, CDR2 SVGEGT, per germline.

The chain links TRBV6-5 to TRBJ1-2; D may be TRBD1 (5 bases). The CDR3 has 14 amino acids. Per the germline V gene, CDR1 is MNHEY and CDR2 is SVGAGI. Trimming took off 1 base at V and 4 bases at J, with 10 bases between the two ends. Written as DNA, the CDR3 is TGTGCCAGCAGTTACTGGGGGGGACTCTATGGCTACACCTTC. Amino acid sequence: CASSYWGGLYGYTF.

J is TRBJ2-3 and V is TRBV4-1; D call uncertain. CDR1 is MGHRA and CDR2 is YSYEKL in the germline V gene. The CDR3 covers 12 residues. V gave up 3 bases and J gave up 4 bases, with 5 bases separating them. The CDR3 region is CASSHISDTQYF. CDR3 DNA: TGCGCCAGCAGCCATATATCAGATACGCAGTATTTT.

The chain is built from TRBV5-1 and TRBJ1-3, with D unresolved. V lost 0 bases to trimming and J lost 4 bases, with 5 bases between them. This CDR3 comprises 13 residues. Germline CDR1 is SGHRS and CDR2 is YFSETQ. DNA of the CDR3: TGCGCCAGCAGCTTGGACGAGGGAAACACCATATATTTT. Protein sequence: CASSLDEGNTIYF.

The chain is built from TRBV2 and TRBJ2-3; a weak D match, TRBD1 (5 bases). The CDR3 totals 12 residues. CDR1 is SNHLY and CDR2 is FYNNEI in the germline V gene. V dropped 7 bases and J dropped 5 bases, with 10 bases sitting between them. The CDR3 reads CASTRAIDTQYF. Here the CDR3 DNA reads TGTGCCAGCACCAGGGCTATAGATACGCAGTATTTT. The variable domain in full, with the rest retrieved from reference TRBV2 and TRBJ2-3, is EPEVTQTPSHQVTQMGQEVILRCVPISNHLYFYWYRQILGQKVEFLVSFYNNEISEKSEIFDDQFSVERPDGSNFTLKIRSTKLEDSAMYFCASTRAIDTQYFGPGTRLTVL.